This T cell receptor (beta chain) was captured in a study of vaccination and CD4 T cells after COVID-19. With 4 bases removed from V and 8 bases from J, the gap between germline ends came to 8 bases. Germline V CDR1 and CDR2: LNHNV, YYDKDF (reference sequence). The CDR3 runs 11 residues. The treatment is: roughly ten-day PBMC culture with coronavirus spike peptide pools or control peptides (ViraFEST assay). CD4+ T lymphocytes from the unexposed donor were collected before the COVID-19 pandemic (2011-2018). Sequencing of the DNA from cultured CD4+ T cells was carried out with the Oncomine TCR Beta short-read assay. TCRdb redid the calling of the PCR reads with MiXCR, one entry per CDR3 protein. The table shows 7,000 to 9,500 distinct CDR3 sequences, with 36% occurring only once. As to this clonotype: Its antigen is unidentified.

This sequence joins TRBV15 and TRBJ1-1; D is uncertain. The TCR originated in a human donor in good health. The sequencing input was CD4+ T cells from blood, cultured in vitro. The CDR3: CATSNLVEAFF. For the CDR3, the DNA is TGTGCCACCAGCAATTTGGTAGAAGCTTTCTTT.